This T cell receptor (beta chain) was identified in a study of blood T cell repertoires in COVID-19. Study information: The origin of the acute and convalescent COVID-19 samples was the United States, Italy and Spain. T cells, B-cell-depleted T cells, or PBMCs supplied cDNA or gDNA.

Cohort allocation depended upon clinical history that participants reported. During the 2 weeks before they entered the study, exposed participants had met someone with a PCR-confirmed or clinician-diagnosed COVID-19 case. The V and J ends lost 4 bases and 2 bases respectively, with 13 bases between them. The CDR3 runs 14 residues. Germline-derived CDR1 and CDR2 are SGDLS and YYNGEE. TCRdb keeps only in-frame clones here, not all; method: immunoSEQ multiplex PCR. The data contain 150,000 or so clones, roughly 87% of them singletons. The source material was PBMCs or T cells enriched from blood (not recorded which). The genes are TRBV9 and TRBJ2-7, with D perhaps TRBD1 (5 bases). The source is a woman aged 35 to 49 who had been exposed to COVID-19. CDR3 protein: CASSPLDIPYEQYF. The CDR3 nucleotides read TGTGCCAGCAGCCCCCTGGACATCCCCTACGAGCAGTACTTC. The full variable domain, its missing parts supplied by reference TRBV9 and TRBJ2-7, is DSGVTQTPKHLITATGQRVTLRCSPRSGDLSVYWYQQSLDQGLQFLIQYYNGEERAKGNILERFSAQQFPDLHSELNLSSLELGDSALYFCASSPLDIPYEQYFGPGTRLTVT.